This T cell receptor (beta chain) was observed in a study of tumor-infiltrating lymphocytes in oesophageal squamous cell carcinoma. A single record per CDR3 protein comes from TCRdb applying MiXCR to the PCR reads. This sample has fewer than 16,000 distinct CDR3 sequences; 53% occur once, and the top ten carry around a fifth. CDR1 is LGHNA, CDR2 YNFKEQ, per germline. V was trimmed by 4 bases and J by 0 bases, leaving 19 bases between them. The CDR3 covers 18 residues. The chain joins TRBV4-2 to TRBJ2-4, with D possibly being TRBD2 (9 bases). The TCR originated in a male donor with esophageal squamous cell carcinoma. Sequencing input: esophageal tumor tissue. This CDR3 reads CASSPQGASGVAKNIQYF. As DNA, the CDR3 is TGTGCCAGCAGCCCCCAGGGGGCTAGCGGGGTAGCCAAAAACATTCAGTACTTC.